A single TCR beta chain is shown here with its context. The data are from a study of blood T cell repertoires in COVID-19. Study overall: From the United States, Italy and Spain came samples of acute and convalescent COVID-19. In each case, the material was cDNA or gDNA derived from T cells, B-cell-depleted T cells, or PBMCs.

The CDR3 totals 16 residues. Trimming at V came to 3 bases and at J to 0 bases, leaving 2 bases not matched to a gene. Germline lookup yields CDR1 KGHSH and CDR2 LQKENI. Clones were sequenced by immunoSEQ multiplex PCR, and TCRdb holds only the in-frame ones, with some missing. The sample records more than 150,000 clones, approximately 90% being singletons. The sequenced sample was peripheral blood. The V gene is TRBV18, the J gene TRBJ2-2; 9 nucleotides line up with TRBD2. This clonotype was obtained from a young woman who had recovered from COVID-19. The CDR3 region is CASSPTSGSNTGELFF. CDR3 DNA: TGTGCCAGCTCACCGACTAGCGGATCGAACACCGGGGAGCTGTTTTTT.